This entry lists 5 T cell receptor beta chains sequenced from one sample in a study of shared clonotypes between healthy human individuals. Assay: immunoSEQ multiplex PCR; the TCRdb copy retains only in-frame clones and omits some. The sample has roughly 660,000 clones; roughly 91% are singletons. The specimen was memory CD8+ T cells from PBMCs. The sample's subset: CD45RO+ cells pooled with CCR7-negative TemRA cells. These receptors originate from a man younger than 30 in good health. Some clones in this sample may be carry-over from other donors' samples.

This rearrangement joins TRBV28 to TRBJ2-7; D is perhaps TRBD2 (5 bases). Germline V gene data show CDR1 as MDHEN and CDR2 as SYDVKM. The CDR3 covers 14 residues. The V and J ends lost 4 bases and 4 bases respectively, with 14 bases between them. The CDR3 nucleotides are TGTGCCAGCAGTTCAGTCGGACTCCCTTACGAGCAGTACTTC. Translating it yields CASSSVGLPYEQYF.

CDR3: CASSQAGYRYF. Written as DNA, the CDR3 is TGCGCCAGCAGCCAAGCGGGGTATCGGTACTTC. The chain combines TRBV4-1 with TRBJ2-7; a possible D gene is TRBD2 (5 bases). The germline V and J ends were trimmed by 1 base and 12 bases, with 10 bases remaining between them. The germline CDR1 and CDR2 sequences are MGHRA and YSYEKL. This CDR3 comprises 11 residues.

The chain combines TRBV11-2 with TRBJ2-7, with TRBD1 identical over 10 bases. This CDR3 contains 16 residues. V was clipped by 5 bases and J by 3 bases; unmatched bases: 10. Looked up from germline, CDR1 is SGHAT and CDR2 is FQNNGV. The CDR3 sequence: CASSPLSGQGVYEQYF. In nucleotides, the CDR3 is TGTGCCAGCAGCCCCTTGTCAGGACAGGGGGTCTACGAGCAGTACTTC.

The rearrangement links TRBV4-3 to TRBJ1-2, with 7 bases fitting TRBD1. V lost 1 base and J lost 4; bases outside the gene matches: 6. The CDR3 loop spans 15 amino acids. The germline gives CDR1 LGHNA, CDR2 YSLEER. CDR3 nucleotides: TGCGCCAGCAGCCAAGGACAGGGCGGGAGCTATGGCTACACCTTC. Translating it yields CASSQGQGGSYGYTF.

The chain employs TRBV27 and TRBJ2-4; D is perhaps TRBD2 (5 bases). The CDR3 consists of 16 residues. Germline loops: CDR1 MNHEY, CDR2 SMNVEV (reference sequence). V dropped 4 bases and J dropped 0 bases, with 13 bases sitting between them. In DNA form, the CDR3 reads TGTGCCAGCAGTTCCTCTAGCCTGAAAGCCAAAAACATTCAGTACTTC. Protein sequence: CASSSSSLKAKNIQYF.